This entry concerns a single T cell receptor (beta chain). Its antigen remains unidentified. Germline CDR1 reads SGHVS; CDR2 reads FNYEAQ. There are 15 residues in the CDR3. Using the 5' RACE reads, TCRdb records one entry per CDR3 protein without DNA. The repertoire table contains roughly 120,000 distinct CDR3 sequences. The data derive from a study of monozygotic twins with inflammatory bowel disease. Overall study findings and caveats: Whereas healthy co-twins had higher TCRbeta diversity (inverse Simpson), IBD patients had lower diversity. The study supported no single strong signal or clonotype linked to IBD.

V usage is TRBV7-6 and J usage is TRBJ1-6; the TRBD1 assignment by TCRdb is unverifiable without DNA. This TCR came from a human donor with ulcerative colitis or Crohn's disease, or a healthy co-twin of an affected twin (not recorded which). Material: blood. The CDR3: CASSSTGNQVSPLHF.